This entry describes one T cell receptor (beta chain). The target antigen is unknown. This record belongs to a study of CD8+CD57+ T cells in acquired aplastic anemia. Findings of the study overall: Patients showed no significant difference from controls in CD8+ Simpson's diversity. Around 29 shared CD8+ CDR3s appeared highly expressed within patients' immunodominant clones.

The CDR3 is made up of 13 amino acids. Germline CDR1 DFQATT, CDR2 SNEGSKA (reference sequence). With 6 bases removed from V and 8 bases from J, the gap between germline ends came to 17 bases. Researchers used genomic DNA as the template to profile TCR beta VDJ and CDR3. Using its own MiXCR run on the reads, TCRdb lists one record per CDR3 protein. This sample has some 200,000 distinct CDR3 sequences, with under 55% found just once. Only patients with CD8+CD57+ cell expansion on flow cytometry were chosen for sequencing. Patients had undergone no therapy by the time their blood was sampled. Specimen: sorted CD4+, CD8+, or CD8+CD57+ T cells (not recorded which) from PBMCs. The chain links TRBV20-1 to TRBJ2-1; D uncertain. The TCR was taken from a human donor with aplastic anemia. The CDR3 coding sequence is TGCAGTGCCCAAAGAATAGCTGGGGATGAGCAGTTCTTC. Protein product: CSAQRIAGDEQFF.